One sample yielded the 15 T cell receptor beta chains listed below, sequenced in a study of blood T cells in healthy people across ages. Through a sample-barcoded 5' primer and a J-beta primer mix, a second PCR was run for roughly 6 to 11 cycles. One entry per CDR3 protein, called by TCRdb with MiXCR from the 5' RACE reads. The sample contains about 780,000 distinct CDR3 sequences, about 46% of which appear only once. The sequenced material came from blood. The receptors here all came from a man older than 75 in good health.

The rearrangement links TRBV25-1 to TRBJ2-1; D is unclear. CDR3 length equals 12 residues. Trimming removed 8 bases from V and 5 bases from J, with 10 bases in between. The germline V gene encodes CDR1 MGHDK and CDR2 SYGVNS. The CDR3 sequence: CASGRPDNEQFF. The CDR3 DNA reads as TGTGCCAGCGGCCGGCCCGACAATGAGCAGTTCTTC.

This clonotype showed up just once. The chain couples TRBV25-1 to TRBJ2-5; no reliable D call. With the DNA end fitting TRBJ2-1 better, the J assignment may be wrong. This CDR3 spans 13 amino acids. Germline V gene lookup returns CDR1 MGHDK and CDR2 SYGVNS. The CDR3 protein is CASSEFAEETQFF. In DNA form, the CDR3 reads TGTGCCAGCAGTGAATTTGCGGAAGAGACCCAGTTCTTC.

The table lists this clonotype with a few counts. The J gene is TRBJ2-5, the V gene TRBV7-2, with no clear D. Trimming pared 4 bases from V and 2 bases from J, leaving 11 bases between. This CDR3 region has 14 residues. Germline CDR1 and CDR2: SGHTA and FQGNSA. CDR3 in amino acids: CASSYVGQQETQYF. CDR3 nucleotide sequence: TGTGCCAGCAGCTATGTCGGCCAACAAGAGACCCAGTACTTC.

As for this clonotype: It may be a read error: a sequence one base away is much more abundant. The V gene is TRBV7-2, the J gene TRBJ2-7; D is perhaps TRBD2 (6 bases). This CDR3 comprises 15 residues. Germline CDR1 is SGHTA and CDR2 is FQGNSA. V was cut by 5 bases and J by 0 bases, with 14 bases left in between. Here the CDR3 reads CASSLNGGPSYEQYF. CDR3 sequence (DNA): TGTGCCAGCAGCCTCAACGGGGGACCCTCCTACGAGCAGTACTTC.

The chain couples TRBV20-1 to TRBJ2-1; a weak D match, TRBD1 (5 bases). The CDR3 contains 12 residues. V lost 6 bases to trimming and J lost 2 bases, with 8 bases between them. Looked up from germline, CDR1 is DFQATT and CDR2 is SNEGSKA (reference sequence). The CDR3, as DNA: TGCAGTGCCCAGGGTACCTACAATGAGCAGTTCTTC. This translates into CSAQGTYNEQFF.

V gene TRBV4-2 combines with J gene TRBJ2-7, with 8 bases identical to TRBD1. Germline V CDR1 and CDR2: LGHNA, YNFKEQ. This CDR3 contains 16 residues. After removal of 1 base from V and 0 bases from J, the junction contained 5 bases not matched to a gene. CDR3 in DNA: TGTGCCAGCAGCCAAGCAGGGGGCTCCAACTCCTACGAGCAGTACTTC. The encoded protein is CASSQAGGSNSYEQYF.

As for this clonotype: A much bigger clone sits one base away, suggesting this may be a read error. DNA for the CDR3: TGCGCCAGCAGCCAAGGACTTAGCGGTGGGGCGACCCAGTTCTTC. It yields the protein CASSQGLSGGATQFF. The rearrangement joins TRBV4-3 to TRBJ2-5; a weak D match, TRBD2 (6 bases). The J call is uncertain, as TRBJ2-1 better fits the DNA end. Germline values: CDR1 LGHNA, CDR2 YSLEER. CDR3 length: 15 amino acids.

The chain has TRBV2 and TRBJ2-4; TRBD2 might be the D (5 bases). The DNA end is a closer match to TRBJ2-5, so the J assignment may be wrong. CDR1 is SNHLY, CDR2 FYNNEI, per germline. This CDR3 region has 14 residues. CDR3 sequence: CASSESGIQETQYF. CDR3 sequence (DNA): TGTGCCAGCAGTGAATCCGGGATCCAAGAGACCCAGTACTTC.

This clonotype was detected only once. CDR3 bases: TGCGCCAGCAGCCCTAGGACTAGCGGTGACGATGAGCAGTTCTTC. This sequence encodes CASSPRTSGDDEQFF. V is TRBV4-1 and J is TRBJ2-1; 10 nucleotides agree with TRBD2. V dropped 4 bases and J dropped 8; count of bases not matched to a gene: 8. The germline CDR1 and CDR2 sequences are MGHRA and YSYEKL. The CDR3 contains 15 residues.

This clonotype came up a few times. This chain connects TRBV4-2 to TRBJ1-2; D might be TRBD1 (6 bases). The germline V gene has CDR1 LGHNA and CDR2 YNFKEQ. V was clipped by 2 bases and J by 13 bases, with 11 bases between them. The CDR3 spans 11 residues. CDR3 in amino acids: CASSQNREITF. CDR3 DNA: TGTGCCAGCAGCCAAAACAGGGAAATCACCTTC.

This clonotype was recorded only once. The junction shows a germline mismatch at one end, possibly a read error. This sequence joins TRBV18 and TRBJ2-7, with D perhaps assigned TRBD1 or TRBD2 (5 bases each). The CDR3 sequence is 14 residues long. Germline V CDR1 and CDR2: KGHSH, LQKENI. The CDR3 DNA is TGTGCCAACTCACCACGACGGGGACCCTACGAGCAGTACTTC. Protein: CANSPRRGPYEQYF.

As to this clonotype: A read error may produce the germline difference seen at one junction end. The chain carries TRBV24-1 and TRBJ2-7, with D uncertain. Germline-derived CDR1 and CDR2 are KGHDR and SFDVKD. The CDR3 loop spans 15 amino acids. CDR3 sequence reads: CATSDTHERSYKQYF. The CDR3, as DNA: TGTGCCACCAGTGATACTCACGAACGCTCCTACAAGCAGTACTTC.

This clonotype has just a few counts. This rearrangement joins TRBV10-3 to TRBJ2-7, with 8 bases aligning to TRBD2. Germline CDR1 is ENHRY and CDR2 is SYGVKD. V lost 10 bases to trimming and J lost 5 bases; unmatched junction nucleotides: 10. CDR3 length: 13 amino acids. CDR3 coding DNA: TGTGCCACGACTATAGGACTAGCACACGAGCAGTACTTC. Encoded protein: CATTIGLAHEQYF.

V and J are TRBV7-3 and TRBJ2-7; 13 bases are a match to TRBD2. The end of the DNA fits TRBJ2-5 better, so the J call may be wrong. CDR3 length: 18 amino acids. Looked up from germline, CDR1 is SGHTA and CDR2 is FQGTGA. The CDR3 DNA sequence: TGTGCCAGCAGCTATCGTCAGACTAGCGGGAGGTGGAGGGAGACCCAGTACTTC. Protein: CASSYRQTSGRWRETQYF.

The chain joins TRBV12-3 or TRBV12-4 to TRBJ2-1; D is perhaps TRBD2 (5 bases). V was shortened by 4 bases and J by 3 bases, with 7 bases between the two germline ends. The CDR3 is made up of 13 amino acids. The CDR3 protein is CASSWENYNEQFF. CDR3 in DNA: TGTGCCAGCAGTTGGGAGAACTACAATGAGCAGTTCTTC.